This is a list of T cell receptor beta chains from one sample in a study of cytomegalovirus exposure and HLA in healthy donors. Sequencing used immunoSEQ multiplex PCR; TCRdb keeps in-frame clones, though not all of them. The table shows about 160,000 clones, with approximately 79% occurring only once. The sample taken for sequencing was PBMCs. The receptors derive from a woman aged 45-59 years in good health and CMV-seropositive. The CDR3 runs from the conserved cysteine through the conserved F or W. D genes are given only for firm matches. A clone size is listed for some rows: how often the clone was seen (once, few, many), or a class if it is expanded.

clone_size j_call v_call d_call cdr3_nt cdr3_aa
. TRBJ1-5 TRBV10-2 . TGCGCCAGCAGCTCTGGGCAGGCGAATCAGCCCCAGCATTTT CASSSGQANQPQHF
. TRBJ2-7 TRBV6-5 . TGTGCCAGCGGCTTGATGACAGGTCCTCAGTACTTC CASGLMTGPQYF
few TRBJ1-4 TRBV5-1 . TGCGCCAGCAGCTTGGCCCCGGACAGTGCAACTAATGAAAAACTGTTTTTT CASSLAPDSATNEKLFF
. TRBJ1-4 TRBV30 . TGTGCTTTTGGGTCCTCCTACGGGACTAATGAAAAACTGTTTTTT CAFGSSYGTNEKLFF
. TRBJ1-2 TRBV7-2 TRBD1 TGTGCCAGCAGCTTCGACAGGGGGGGCGGCTACACCTTC CASSFDRGGGYTF
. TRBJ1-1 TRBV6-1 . TGTGCCAGCAGTGATTTTGAGGGTCCCGCTTTCTTT CASSDFEGPAFF
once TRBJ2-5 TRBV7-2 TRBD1 TGTGCCAGCAGCTGGACAGGGGGTGGGGAGACCCAGTACTTC CASSWTGGGETQYF
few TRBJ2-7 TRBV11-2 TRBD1 TGTGCCAGCAGCTCCAGGGACAGGGGGCGCGAGCAGTACTTC CASSSRDRGREQYF
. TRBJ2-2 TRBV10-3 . TGTGCCATCAGGGGACAAGGGCCCGGGGAGCTGTTTTTT CAIRGQGPGELFF
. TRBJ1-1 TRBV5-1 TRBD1 TGCGCCAGCAGCCCGGGACAGGGGGAGACTGAAGCTTTCTTT CASSPGQGETEAFF
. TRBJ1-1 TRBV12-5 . TGTGCTAGTGGGCAGGGTGTCGGCACTGAAGCTTTCTTT CASGQGVGTEAFF
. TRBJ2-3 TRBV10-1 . TGCGCCAGCAGTGGACGGGGGAAAGATACGCAGTATTTT CASSGRGKDTQYF
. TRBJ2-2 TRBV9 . TGTGCCAGCAGCACCCCCCGGGGAGGAACCGGGGAGCTGTTTTTT CASSTPRGGTGELFF
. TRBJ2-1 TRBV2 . TGTGCCAGCAGTGGAGAGCCCCTTCGGGAAGTCTACAATGAGCAGTTCTTC CASSGEPLREVYNEQFF
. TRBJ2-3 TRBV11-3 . TGTGCCAGCAGCGAGATGGTCACAGATACGCAGTATTTT CASSEMVTDTQYF
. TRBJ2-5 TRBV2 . TGTGCCAGCAGTGAAGTTCTAGGAGGAGAGACCCAGTACTTC CASSEVLGGETQYF
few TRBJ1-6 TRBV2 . TGTGCCAGCAGTGGAATAGTTACGCTCGGGGATTCACCCCTCCACTTT CASSGIVTLGDSPLHF
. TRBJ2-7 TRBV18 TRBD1 TGTGCCAGCTCACCAACAGGGGGCTACGAGCAGTACTTC CASSPTGGYEQYF
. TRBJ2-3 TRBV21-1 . TGTGCCAGCAGCAAATTAAATGGGGAGAACAAGATCACAGATACGCAGTATTTT CASSKLNGENKITDTQYF
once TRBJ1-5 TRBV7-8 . TGTGCCAGCAGCTGGGACATTACTCAGCCCCAGCATTTT CASSWDITQPQHF
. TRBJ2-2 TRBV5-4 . TGTGCCAGCACCGTAGGGGGTCCGGGCACCGGGGAGCTGTTTTTT CASTVGGPGTGELFF
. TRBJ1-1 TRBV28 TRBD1 TGTGCCAGCAGTCCCCTTGGACAGGGGAGTACTGAAGCTTTCTTT CASSPLGQGSTEAFF
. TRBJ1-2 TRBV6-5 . TGTGCCAGCAGATACCAGGGGGGCTACACCTTC CASRYQGGYTF